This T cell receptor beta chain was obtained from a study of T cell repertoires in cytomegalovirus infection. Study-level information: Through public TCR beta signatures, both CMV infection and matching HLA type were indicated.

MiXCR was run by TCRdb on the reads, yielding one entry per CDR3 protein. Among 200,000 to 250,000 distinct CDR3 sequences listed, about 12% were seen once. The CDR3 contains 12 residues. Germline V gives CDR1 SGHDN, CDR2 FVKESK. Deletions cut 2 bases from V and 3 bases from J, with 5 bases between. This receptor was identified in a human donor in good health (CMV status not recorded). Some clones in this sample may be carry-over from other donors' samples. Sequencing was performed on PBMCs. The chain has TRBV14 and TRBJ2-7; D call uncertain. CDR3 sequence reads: CASSQLVYEQYF. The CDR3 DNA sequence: TGTGCCAGCAGCCAACTTGTCTACGAGCAGTACTTC.